This T cell receptor beta chain is from a study of control samples from healthy donors and cancer patients. From germline, CDR1 is SGHRS and CDR2 YFSETQ. V dropped 3 bases and J dropped 0 bases, with 9 bases sitting between them. This CDR3 region has 15 residues. Sequencing was performed with immunoSEQ multiplex PCR; in TCRdb, only in-frame clones are kept and a portion is missing. This repertoire shows 100,000 to 150,000 clones, 92% found once; its top ten account for 0.58%. The rearrangement uses TRBV5-1 and TRBJ1-4, with D maybe TRBD1 (6 bases). Sequencing was performed on PBMCs. The receptor's source is an elderly man with head and neck cancer. The CDR3 here is CASSSSGATNEKLFF. As DNA, the CDR3 is TGCGCCAGCAGCTCGTCAGGGGCAACTAATGAAAAACTGTTTTTT.